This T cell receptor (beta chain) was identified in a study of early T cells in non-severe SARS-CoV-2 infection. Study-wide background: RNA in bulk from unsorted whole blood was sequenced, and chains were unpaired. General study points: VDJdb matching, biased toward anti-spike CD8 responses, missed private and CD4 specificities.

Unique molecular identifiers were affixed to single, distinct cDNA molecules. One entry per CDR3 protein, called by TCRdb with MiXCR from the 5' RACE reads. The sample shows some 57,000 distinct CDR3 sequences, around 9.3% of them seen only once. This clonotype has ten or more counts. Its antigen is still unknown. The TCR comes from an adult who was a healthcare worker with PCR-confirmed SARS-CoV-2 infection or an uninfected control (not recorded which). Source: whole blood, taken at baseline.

As DNA, the CDR3 is TGCAGCGCTGGTAGTAATGAGCAGTTCTTC. As protein: CSAGSNEQFF. The chain joins TRBV29-1 to TRBJ2-1; D remains ambiguous. V lost 7 bases, J lost 7 bases, and 8 bases lay in between. The CDR3 totals 10 residues. Germline V CDR1 and CDR2: SQVTM, ANQGSEA.